Presented here are 15 T cell receptor beta chains from one specimen sequenced in a study of T cell repertoires in cytomegalovirus infection. Their cognate antigens are unknown. MiXCR, run by TCRdb on the reads, gives a single entry per CDR3 protein. The sample records 650,000 to 850,000 distinct CDR3 sequences, under 35% being singletons. Sequencing was performed on cultured CD8+ T cells from PBMCs, taken from culture after CMV antigen stimulation. The receptors stem from a human donor in good health (CMV status not recorded). Some clones in this sample may be carry-over from other donors' samples.

This clonotype was seen repeatedly, ten times or more. The rearrangement joins TRBV7-8 to TRBJ2-5, with D perhaps matching TRBD2 (6 bases). CDR3 length equals 14 residues. Between the trimmed V and J ends, which lost 5 bases and 2 bases, there was a span of 12 bases. In germline, CDR1 is SGHVS, CDR2 FQNEAQ. CDR3 nucleotide sequence: TGTGCCAGCAGCCCCCCGAGCGGGCAAGAGACCCAGTACTTC. Amino acid sequence: CASSPPSGQETQYF.

This clonotype has a count of ten or more. J is TRBJ2-5 and V is TRBV6-1, with D possibly being TRBD2 (6 bases). CDR3 size: 17 residues. The germline V gene has CDR1 MNHNS and CDR2 SASEGT. Deletions cut 0 bases from V and 5 bases from J, with 19 bases between. CDR3 protein: CASSEALRGLTAETQYF. The CDR3 DNA reads as TGTGCCAGCAGTGAAGCGCTTCGGGGACTGACGGCGGAGACCCAGTACTTC.

The chain is built from TRBV19 and TRBJ2-1; 7 bases match TRBD1. Germline V gene data show CDR1 as LNHDA and CDR2 as SQIVND (reference sequence). The CDR3 sequence is 15 residues long. V lost 0 bases to trimming and J lost 4 bases; unmatched junction nucleotides: 3. This CDR3 reads CASSIDGTAYNEQFF. The DNA of the CDR3 is TGTGCCAGTAGTATAGATGGGACAGCTTACAATGAGCAGTTCTTC.

This clonotype occurred a few times. This chain joins TRBV27 and TRBJ1-4; a possible D gene is TRBD1 (5 bases). The CDR3 totals 15 residues. The V gene's germline CDR1 is MNHEY and CDR2 SMNVEV (reference sequence). Trimming removed 3 bases at V and 5 bases at J, with 13 bases between. The CDR3 loop is CASSLMAGWNEKLFF. CDR3 sequence (DNA): TGTGCCAGCAGTTTGATGGCAGGGTGGAATGAAAAACTGTTTTTT.

This clonotype was detected a few times. V and J are TRBV7-8 and TRBJ2-5; D is unresolved. V shed 8 bases and J shed 4 bases, with 8 bases lying between them. CDR3 length: 11 residues. The V gene's germline CDR1 is SGHVS and CDR2 FQNEAQ. CDR3: CASQVIETQYF. CDR3 nucleotides: TGTGCCAGCCAAGTCATAGAGACCCAGTACTTC.

The chain combines TRBV2 with TRBJ2-4; 7 positions agree with TRBD2. This CDR3 has 16 amino acids. The trim removed 10 bases at V and 3 bases at J, leaving 15 bases unmatched. Germline V gene data show CDR1 as SNHLY and CDR2 as FYNNEI. The CDR3 is CATTAVGTGGKNIQYF. The CDR3 nucleotides are TGTGCCACCACCGCGGTCGGTACGGGGGGCAAAAACATTCAGTACTTC.

The V and J genes are TRBV2 and TRBJ2-1, with 7 bases that match TRBD2. CDR3 size: 16 residues. V shed 11 bases, J shed 2 bases, and the junction held 15 bases outside the gene matches. Germline CDR1 and CDR2: SNHLY and FYNNEI. In DNA form, the CDR3 reads TGTGCCGGTTATTTAAGCGGGGACCGAACCTACAATGAGCAGTTCTTC. Translation: CAGYLSGDRTYNEQFF.

The chain combines TRBV19 with TRBJ1-1; D gene ambiguous. Germline V lookup: CDR1 LNHDA, CDR2 SQIVND (reference sequence). V lost 5 bases, J lost 0 bases, and 4 bases lay in between. The length of the CDR3 is 12 residues. The CDR3 nucleotides read TGTGCCAGTAGTTGGATGAACACTGAAGCTTTCTTT. Its protein is CASSWMNTEAFF.

J is TRBJ2-3 and V is TRBV28; 8 bases match TRBD2. The CDR3 spans 16 residues. The V and J ends lost 6 bases and 5 bases, in that order; junction bases with no gene match: 13. Germline V CDR1 and CDR2: MDHEN, SYDVKM. Here the CDR3 DNA reads TGTGCCAGCAGCCCCCCGGGGGGGCGGAATATAGATACGCAGTATTTT. This translates into CASSPPGGRNIDTQYF.

This clonotype was picked up a small number of times. This chain links TRBV27 with TRBJ2-2; D is unresolved. Germline assignment: CDR1 MNHEY and CDR2 SMNVEV (reference sequence). CDR3 size: 14 residues. V was shortened by 4 bases and J by 1 base, with 7 bases between the two germline ends. The CDR3 sequence is CASSSRQNTGELFF. CDR3 bases: TGTGCCAGCAGTTCCAGACAGAACACCGGGGAGCTGTTTTTT.

The chain recombines TRBV27 with TRBJ1-2; 7 bases align to TRBD1. Germline CDR1 is MNHEY and CDR2 is SMNVEV (reference sequence). The CDR3 covers 12 residues. V lost 5 bases, J lost 8 bases, and 5 bases stayed unmatched. The CDR3 loop reads CASSKGGLGYTF. The CDR3 DNA reads TGTGCCAGCAGTAAAGGGGGCTTAGGCTACACCTTC.

The table lists this clonotype with a few counts. V and J are TRBV11-2 and TRBJ2-1; 8 positions match TRBD2. The CDR3 totals 16 residues. Looked up from germline, CDR1 is SGHAT and CDR2 is FQNNGV. V dropped 2 bases and J dropped 2; count of bases not matched to a gene: 5. CDR3 sequence: CASSLREGLAYNEQFF. CDR3 coding DNA: TGTGCCAGCAGCTTAAGAGAGGGACTAGCCTACAATGAGCAGTTCTTC.

This rearrangement joins TRBV5-6 to TRBJ2-1; D might be TRBD2 (6 bases). The CDR3 contains 13 residues. Germline V gene data show CDR1 as SGHDT and CDR2 as YYEEEE. V was trimmed by 4 bases and J by 8 bases, leaving 13 bases between them. DNA for the CDR3: TGTGCCAGCAGCGCGGGGAGCTTCTATGAGCAGTTCTTC. As protein: CASSAGSFYEQFF.

The genes are TRBV5-6 and TRBJ2-1; D is possibly TRBD2 (5 bases). Germline values: CDR1 SGHDT, CDR2 YYEEEE. V gave up 4 bases and J gave up 5 bases, with 19 bases separating them. This CDR3 spans 16 amino acids. CDR3 bases: TGTGCCAGCAGCCAATACACGGAGGTACCGGACAATGAGCAGTTCTTC. This codes for CASSQYTEVPDNEQFF.

This clonotype was recorded a few times. J is TRBJ1-5 and V is TRBV18; D may be TRBD1 (5 bases). Germline V CDR1 and CDR2: KGHSH, LQKENI. CDR3 length: 16 residues. V was trimmed by 3 bases and J by 1 base, leaving 13 bases between them. The CDR3 sequence is CASSPWTTLSNQPQHF. Here the CDR3 DNA reads TGTGCCAGCTCACCCTGGACAACACTCAGCAATCAGCCCCAGCATTTT.